This T cell receptor (beta chain) came from a study of blood T cell repertoires in COVID-19. Here immunoSEQ multiplex PCR was the method, and the copy in TCRdb shows in-frame clones only, minus some. The sample yields approximately 230,000 clones, 80% to 90% seen once. Germline V CDR1 and CDR2: GTSNPN, SVGIG (reference sequence). The ends lost 3 bases at V and 3 bases at J; junction bases unmatched: 6. The CDR3 has 14 amino acids. Enrolled through a virtual design, the participants were between 18 and 89 years of age and came from 24 US areas. Membership in each cohort depended on participant-reported clinical history.

Sequencing was carried out using PBMCs or T cells enriched from blood (not recorded which). The receptor was isolated from a man between 40 and 49 years old who had recovered from COVID-19. The V call is TRBV30, the J call TRBJ2-7, with 9 nucleotides matching TRBD2. CDR3 amino acids: CAWSSGRSHYEQYF. The CDR3 nucleotides are TGTGCCTGGAGCAGCGGGAGGTCTCACTACGAGCAGTACTTC.